This is a list of T cell receptor beta chains from one sample in a study of cytomegalovirus exposure and HLA in healthy donors. Repertoires were generated with immunoSEQ multiplex PCR, while TCRdb's copy carries only in-frame clones and drops some. Of approximately 100,000 clones listed, 65% to 85% are singletons. The sample comprised PBMCs. The receptor source for this set is a man aged 45-65 years in good health and CMV-seronegative. CDR3s include the opening cysteine and the closing phenylalanine or tryptophan. D genes are given only for firm matches. Clone sizes are given selectively: once, few, many, or a class where the clone is expanded.

CDR3 protein: CASSRGWGGSNTGELFF; CDR3 DNA: TGCGCCAGCAGCCGGGGATGGGGGGGCTCGAACACCGGGGAGCTGTTTTTT; D gene: NA; J gene: TRBJ2-2; V gene: TRBV4-1; clone size: once
CDR3 protein: CAWSNRELGMNTEAFF; CDR3 DNA: TGTGCCTGGAGTAACAGGGAATTAGGAATGAACACTGAAGCTTTCTTT; D gene: NA; J gene: TRBJ1-1; V gene: TRBV30; clone size: few
CDR3 protein: CASSFGQGRYGYTF; CDR3 DNA: TGTGCCAGCAGCTTCGGACAGGGGAGGTATGGCTACACCTTC; D gene: TRBD1; J gene: TRBJ1-2; V gene: TRBV7-2; clone size: NA
CDR3 protein: CASSSRTSGGGELFF; CDR3 DNA: TGCGCCAGCAGCTCACGGACTAGCGGGGGCGGGGAGCTGTTTTTT; D gene: TRBD2; J gene: TRBJ2-2; V gene: TRBV5-1; clone size: NA
CDR3 protein: CARGGSGNTIYF; CDR3 DNA: TGTGCCAGAGGGGGTTCTGGAAACACCATATATTTT; D gene: NA; J gene: TRBJ1-3; V gene: TRBV2; clone size: NA
CDR3 protein: CASSPGGSPLYEQYF; CDR3 DNA: TGTGCCAGCAGCCCGGGGGGCTCCCCACTCTACGAGCAGTACTTC; D gene: NA; J gene: TRBJ2-7; V gene: TRBV7-9; clone size: NA
CDR3 protein: CSVEEGQQYF; CDR3 DNA: TGCAGCGTTGAGGAGGGGCAGCAGTACTTC; D gene: NA; J gene: TRBJ2-7; V gene: TRBV29-1; clone size: NA
CDR3 protein: CASSPGEGTNEKLFF; CDR3 DNA: TGTGCCAGCAGTCCAGGGGAGGGCACAAATGAAAAACTGTTTTTT; D gene: NA; J gene: TRBJ1-4; V gene: TRBV7-9; clone size: NA
CDR3 protein: CASSFGQGYQPQHF; CDR3 DNA: TGTGCCAGCAGCTTCGGACAGGGTTATCAGCCCCAGCATTTT; D gene: TRBD1; J gene: TRBJ1-5; V gene: TRBV5-6; clone size: NA
CDR3 protein: CASSSRDSNQPQHF; CDR3 DNA: TGTGCCAGCAGCAGCAGGGATAGCAATCAGCCCCAGCATTTT; D gene: NA; J gene: TRBJ1-5; V gene: TRBV16; clone size: NA
CDR3 protein: CASSMDRTSGRRSAYNEQFF; CDR3 DNA: TGTGCCAGTAGTATGGACAGGACTAGCGGGAGGAGGAGCGCCTACAATGAGCAGTTCTTC; D gene: TRBD2; J gene: TRBJ2-1; V gene: TRBV19; clone size: few
CDR3 protein: CASSYGTGPFYSNQPQHF; CDR3 DNA: TGTGCCAGTAGTTATGGGACAGGGCCATTTTATAGCAATCAGCCCCAGCATTTT; D gene: TRBD1; J gene: TRBJ1-5; V gene: TRBV19; clone size: NA
CDR3 protein: CASSQDWTSEGYTF; CDR3 DNA: TGTGCCAGCAGCCAAGATTGGACTTCCGAAGGCTACACCTTC; D gene: NA; J gene: TRBJ1-2; V gene: TRBV14; clone size: NA
CDR3 protein: CASSLAWMRTEAFF; CDR3 DNA: TGCGCCAGCAGCTTGGCTTGGATGAGGACTGAAGCTTTCTTT; D gene: NA; J gene: TRBJ1-1; V gene: TRBV5-1; clone size: few
CDR3 protein: CARSFRTGPYNEQFF; CDR3 DNA: TGTGCCAGAAGCTTTAGGACAGGACCTTACAATGAGCAGTTCTTC; D gene: TRBD1; J gene: TRBJ2-1; V gene: TRBV5-3; clone size: NA
CDR3 protein: CASSLEPGRNEKLFF; CDR3 DNA: TGCGCCAGCAGCTTGGAGCCAGGGAGGAATGAAAAACTGTTTTTT; D gene: NA; J gene: TRBJ1-4; V gene: TRBV5-1; clone size: NA
CDR3 protein: CASSFGQTTEAFF; CDR3 DNA: TGTGCCAGCAGCTTCGGACAGACCACTGAAGCTTTCTTT; D gene: NA; J gene: TRBJ1-1; V gene: TRBV14; clone size: NA
CDR3 protein: CASSEYGGNTGELFF; CDR3 DNA: TGCGCCAGCAGTGAGTACGGCGGGAACACCGGGGAGCTGTTTTTT; D gene: NA; J gene: TRBJ2-2; V gene: TRBV10-1; clone size: NA
CDR3 protein: CASSPGYSGNTIYF; CDR3 DNA: TGTGCCAGCAGTCCAGGGTACTCTGGAAACACCATATATTTT; D gene: NA; J gene: TRBJ1-3; V gene: TRBV7-2; clone size: NA
CDR3 protein: CASRSTGGVETQYF; CDR3 DNA: TGTGCCAGCAGGTCCACAGGGGGCGTTGAGACCCAGTACTTC; D gene: TRBD1; J gene: TRBJ2-5; V gene: TRBV6-5; clone size: NA
CDR3 protein: CASSEGGGKLFF; CDR3 DNA: TGTGCCAGCAGTGAGGGAGGAGGAAAACTGTTTTTT; D gene: NA; J gene: TRBJ1-4; V gene: TRBV2; clone size: NA